The present T cell receptor beta chain was sequenced within a study of T cells after yellow fever vaccination. Study-wide points: A large majority of primary-vaccination clones showed up again after the booster (approximately 96% CD4, around 88% CD8). Only a small proportion of the clonotypes turned up in both the CD4 and the CD8 compartments, likely arising from convergent recombination.

MiXCR, applied by TCRdb to the 5' RACE reads, yields one record per CDR3 protein. The table shows 400,000 or so distinct CDR3 sequences, with 15% to 20% occurring only once. Germline lookup yields CDR1 MNHNS and CDR2 SASEGT. V lost 2 bases and J 1 base, leaving 6 bases between the germline ends. This CDR3 is 13 amino acids long. This clonotype was seen only a few times. Antigen unknown. V usage is TRBV6-1 and J usage is TRBJ2-7; D unclear. This sample comprised PBMCs, obtained before the yellow fever booster vaccination. This clonotype was sampled from a man aged 18 to 35 who received the YFV17D yellow fever vaccine. The CDR3 here is CASSELGSYEQYF. CDR3 in DNA: TGTGCCAGCAGTGAACTGGGTTCCTACGAGCAGTACTTC.